This paragraph reports one TCR beta chain. The sample has other DNA sequences that encode this CDR3 too. Here immunoSEQ multiplex PCR was the method, and the copy in TCRdb shows in-frame clones only, minus some. This table holds 200,000 to 300,000 clones, approximately 88% found once. CDR1 is LNHDA and CDR2 is SQIVND in the germline V gene (reference sequence). Trimming pared 1 base from V and 4 bases from J, leaving 7 bases between. This CDR3 spans 14 amino acids. This specimen comes from a study of blood T cell repertoires in COVID-19. About the study: PBMCs, B-cell-depleted T cells, or T cells provided the cDNA or gDNA that made up the material.

The TCR comes from a woman aged 40-49 years with acute COVID-19. The rearrangement uses TRBV19 and TRBJ2-2, with D unresolved. Material: PBMCs or T cells enriched from blood (not recorded which). CDR3 nucleotides: TGTGCCAGTAGTATAGGCGGCGGCACCGGGGAGCTGTTTTTT. Its protein product is CASSIGGGTGELFF.